This T cell receptor (beta chain) is drawn from a study of OX40 agonist ivuxolimab in advanced cancers. CDR3 length: 15 residues. The V and J ends lost 3 bases and 0 bases, in that order; junction bases with no gene match: 5. Germline V CDR1 and CDR2: SGHRS, YFSETQ. TCRdb keeps only in-frame clones here, not all; method: immunoSEQ multiplex PCR. The sample consists of tens of thousands of clones, roughly nine tenths of them appearing once. The sequence was obtained from an adult with an advanced solid tumor such as melanoma, head and neck, liver or kidney cancer. This specimen was CD4+ or CD8+ T cells sorted from blood, taken in a trial of the OX40 agonist ivuxolimab. The rearrangement links TRBV5-1 to TRBJ2-7; 8 bases line up with TRBD2. This CDR3 is CASSSGLVRSYEQYF. In DNA, the CDR3 is TGCGCCAGCAGCTCGGGACTAGTCCGCTCCTACGAGCAGTACTTC. Based on the CDR3 plus reference TRBV5-1 and TRBJ2-7, the full variable domain is KAGVTQTPRYLIKTRGQQVTLSCSPISGHRSVSWYQQTPGQGLQFLFEYFSETQRNKGNFPGRFSGRQFSNSRSEMNVSTLELGDSALYLCASSSGLVRSYEQYFGPGTRLTVT.